The source of this T cell receptor beta chain is a study of cytomegalovirus exposure and HLA in healthy donors. Among the roughly 120 subjects of the validation cohort, separate from the roughly 650-subject first cohort, were the donors. The CDR3 sequence is 16 residues long. The trim removed 0 bases at V and 4 bases at J, leaving 10 bases unmatched. Per the germline V gene, CDR1 is SGHRS and CDR2 is YFSETQ. Profiling relied on immunoSEQ multiplex PCR, and the TCRdb table lists in-frame clones only, not all of them. The sample holds over 200,000 clones, roughly 83% seen once. Study-wide results and limits: The classifier reportedly diagnosed cytomegalovirus status with high specificity and sensitivity. Across donors, most TCRs were seen rarely, yet some public ones were widespread.

With regard to this clone: The antigen is unknown.

The clonotype was recovered from a woman younger than 30 in good health and CMV-seronegative. The material sequenced was PBMCs. The genes are TRBV5-1 and TRBJ2-7, with TRBD1 matching 7 bases. The CDR3 sequence is CASSLAATGRSYEQYF. Here the CDR3 DNA reads TGCGCCAGCAGCTTGGCTGCGACAGGGAGAAGTTACGAGCAGTACTTC.